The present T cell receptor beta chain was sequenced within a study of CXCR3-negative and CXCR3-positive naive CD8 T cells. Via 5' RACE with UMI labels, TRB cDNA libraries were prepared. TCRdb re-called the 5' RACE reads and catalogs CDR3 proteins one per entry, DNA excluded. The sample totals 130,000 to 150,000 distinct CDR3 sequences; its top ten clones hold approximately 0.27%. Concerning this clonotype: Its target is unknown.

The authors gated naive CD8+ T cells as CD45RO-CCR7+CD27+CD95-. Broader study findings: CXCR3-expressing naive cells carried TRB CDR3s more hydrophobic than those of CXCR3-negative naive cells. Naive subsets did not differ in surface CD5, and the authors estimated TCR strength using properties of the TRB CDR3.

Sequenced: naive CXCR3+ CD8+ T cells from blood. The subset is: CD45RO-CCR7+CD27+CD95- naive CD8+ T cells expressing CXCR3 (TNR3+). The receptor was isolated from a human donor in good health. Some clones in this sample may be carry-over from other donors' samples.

The CDR3 protein is CASSQRKGEDYGYTF. The chain links TRBV4-1 to TRBJ1-2. Germline CDR1 reads MGHRA; CDR2 reads YSYEKL. This CDR3 has 15 residues.